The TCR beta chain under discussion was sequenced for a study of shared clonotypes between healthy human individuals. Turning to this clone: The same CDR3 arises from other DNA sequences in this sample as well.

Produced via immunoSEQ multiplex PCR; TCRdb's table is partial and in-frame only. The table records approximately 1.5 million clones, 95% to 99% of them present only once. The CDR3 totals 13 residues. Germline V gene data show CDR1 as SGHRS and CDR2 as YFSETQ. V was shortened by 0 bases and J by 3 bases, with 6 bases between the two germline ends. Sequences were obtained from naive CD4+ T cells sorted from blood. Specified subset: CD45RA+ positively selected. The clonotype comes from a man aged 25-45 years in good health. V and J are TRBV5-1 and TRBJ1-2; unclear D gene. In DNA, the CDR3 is TGCGCCAGCAGCTTGGGGGGAGACTATGGCTACACCTTC. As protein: CASSLGGDYGYTF.